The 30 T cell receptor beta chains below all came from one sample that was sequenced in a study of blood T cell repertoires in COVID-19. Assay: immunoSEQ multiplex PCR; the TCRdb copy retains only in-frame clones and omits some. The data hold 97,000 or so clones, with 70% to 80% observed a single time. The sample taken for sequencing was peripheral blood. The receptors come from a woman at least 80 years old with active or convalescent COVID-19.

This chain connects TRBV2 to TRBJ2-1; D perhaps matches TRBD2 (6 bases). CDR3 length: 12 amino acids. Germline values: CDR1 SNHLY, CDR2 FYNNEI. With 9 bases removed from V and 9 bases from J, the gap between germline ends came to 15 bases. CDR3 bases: TGTGCCAGTGAGAAGGAGGGGACTGAGCAGTTCTTC. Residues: CASEKEGTEQFF. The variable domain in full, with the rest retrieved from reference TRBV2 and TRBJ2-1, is EPEVTQTPSHQVTQMGQEVILRCVPISNHLYFYWYRQILGQKVEFLVSFYNNEISEKSEIFDDQFSVERPDGSNFTLKIRSTKLEDSAMYFCASEKEGTEQFFGPGTRLTVL.

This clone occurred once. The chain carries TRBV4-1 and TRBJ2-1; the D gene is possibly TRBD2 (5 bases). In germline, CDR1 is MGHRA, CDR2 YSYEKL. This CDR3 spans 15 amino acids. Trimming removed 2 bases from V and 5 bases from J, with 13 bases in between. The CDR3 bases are TGCGCCAGCAGCCAATACTCCCAGCGGAACAATGAGCAGTTCTTC. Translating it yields CASSQYSQRNNEQFF.

CDR3 in DNA: TGCAGCGTTCAAATTGACAGGGGCTATGGCTACACCTTC. It translates to CSVQIDRGYGYTF. V is TRBV29-1 and J is TRBJ1-2, with 8 bases fitting TRBD1. Unmatched junction bases numbered 6, after V lost 5 bases and J lost 4 bases. Germline V gene lookup returns CDR1 SQVTM and CDR2 ANQGSEA. The CDR3 is 13 residues long.

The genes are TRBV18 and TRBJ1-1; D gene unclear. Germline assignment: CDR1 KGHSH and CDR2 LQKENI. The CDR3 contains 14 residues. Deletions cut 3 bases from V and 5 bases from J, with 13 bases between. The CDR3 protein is CASSPEVGWTEAFF. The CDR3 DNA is TGTGCCAGCTCACCTGAAGTCGGGTGGACTGAAGCTTTCTTT.

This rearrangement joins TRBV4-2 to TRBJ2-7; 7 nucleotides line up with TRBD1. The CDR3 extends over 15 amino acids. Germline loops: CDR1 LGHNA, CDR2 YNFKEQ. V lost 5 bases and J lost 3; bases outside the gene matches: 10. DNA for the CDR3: TGTGCCAGCAGCGTAAACAGGGGTGGAAGCTACGAGCAGTACTTC. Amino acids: CASSVNRGGSYEQYF.

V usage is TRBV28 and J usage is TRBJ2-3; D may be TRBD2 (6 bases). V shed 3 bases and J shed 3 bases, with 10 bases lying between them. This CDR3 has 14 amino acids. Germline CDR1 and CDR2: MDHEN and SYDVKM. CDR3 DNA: TGTGCCAGCAGTTTGGCGGGATCGACAGATACGCAGTATTTT. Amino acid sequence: CASSLAGSTDTQYF.

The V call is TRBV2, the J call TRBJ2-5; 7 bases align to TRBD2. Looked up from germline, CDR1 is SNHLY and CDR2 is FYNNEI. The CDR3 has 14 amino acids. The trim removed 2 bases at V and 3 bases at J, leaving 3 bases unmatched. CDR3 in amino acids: CASSELLAEETQYF. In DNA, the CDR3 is TGTGCCAGCAGTGAACTGCTAGCGGAAGAGACCCAGTACTTC.

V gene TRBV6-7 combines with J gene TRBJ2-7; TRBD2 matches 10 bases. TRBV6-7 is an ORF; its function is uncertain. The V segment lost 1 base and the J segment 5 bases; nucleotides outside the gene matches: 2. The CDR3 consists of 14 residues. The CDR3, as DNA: TGTGCCAGCAGTTACTATGGACTAGCGGACGAGCAGTACTTC. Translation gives CASSYYGLADEQYF.

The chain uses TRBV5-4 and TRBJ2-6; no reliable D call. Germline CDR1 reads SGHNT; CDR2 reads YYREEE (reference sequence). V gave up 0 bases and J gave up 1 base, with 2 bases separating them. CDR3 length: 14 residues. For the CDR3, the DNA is TGTGCCAGCAGCTTGGCTTCTGGGGCCAACGTCCTGACTTTC. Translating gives CASSLASGANVLTF.

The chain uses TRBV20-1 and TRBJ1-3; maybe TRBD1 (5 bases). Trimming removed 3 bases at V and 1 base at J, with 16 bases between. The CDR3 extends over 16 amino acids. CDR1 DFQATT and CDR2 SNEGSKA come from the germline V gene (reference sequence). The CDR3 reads CSASLQQAISGNTIYF. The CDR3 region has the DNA TGCAGTGCTAGTCTACAACAGGCTATTTCTGGAAACACCATATATTTT.

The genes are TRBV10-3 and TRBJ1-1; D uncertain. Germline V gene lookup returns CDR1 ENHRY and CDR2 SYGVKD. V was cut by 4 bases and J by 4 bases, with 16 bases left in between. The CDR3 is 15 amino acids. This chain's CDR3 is CAISVAPGSGTEAFF. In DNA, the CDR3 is TGTGCCATCAGTGTAGCCCCGGGATCGGGCACTGAAGCTTTCTTT.

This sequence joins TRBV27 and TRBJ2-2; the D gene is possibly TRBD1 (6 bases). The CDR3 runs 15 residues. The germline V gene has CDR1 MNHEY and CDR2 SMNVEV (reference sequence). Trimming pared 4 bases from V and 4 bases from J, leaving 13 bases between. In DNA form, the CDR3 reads TGTGCCAGCAGTTCGACGGACAGCGCCACCGGGGAGCTGTTTTTT. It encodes CASSSTDSATGELFF.

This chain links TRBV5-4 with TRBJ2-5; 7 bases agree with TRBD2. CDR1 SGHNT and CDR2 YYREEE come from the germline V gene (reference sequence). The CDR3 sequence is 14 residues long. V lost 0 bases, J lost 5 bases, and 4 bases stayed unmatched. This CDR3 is CASSLESGTETQYF. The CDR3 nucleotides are TGTGCCAGCAGCTTGGAGAGCGGGACCGAGACCCAGTACTTC.

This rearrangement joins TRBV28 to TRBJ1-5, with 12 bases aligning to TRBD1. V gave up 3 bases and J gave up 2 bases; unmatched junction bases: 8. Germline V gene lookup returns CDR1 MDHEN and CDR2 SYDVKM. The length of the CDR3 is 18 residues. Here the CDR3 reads CASSFRPGTGGGNQPQHF. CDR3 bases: TGTGCCAGCAGTTTCCGTCCCGGGACAGGGGGCGGCAATCAGCCCCAGCATTTT.

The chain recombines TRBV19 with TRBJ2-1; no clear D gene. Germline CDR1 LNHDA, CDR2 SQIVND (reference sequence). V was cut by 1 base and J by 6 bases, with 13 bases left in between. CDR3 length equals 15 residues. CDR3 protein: CASSIARLVVNEQFF. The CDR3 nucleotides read TGTGCCAGTAGTATAGCGCGTCTCGTCGTCAATGAGCAGTTCTTC.

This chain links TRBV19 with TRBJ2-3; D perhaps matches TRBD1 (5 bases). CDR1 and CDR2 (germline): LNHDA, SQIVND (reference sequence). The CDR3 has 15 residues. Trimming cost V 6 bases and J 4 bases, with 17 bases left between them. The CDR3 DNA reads TGTGCCAGTAGACCGGCCAGGGCTTTTTCAGATACGCAGTATTTT. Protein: CASRPARAFSDTQYF.

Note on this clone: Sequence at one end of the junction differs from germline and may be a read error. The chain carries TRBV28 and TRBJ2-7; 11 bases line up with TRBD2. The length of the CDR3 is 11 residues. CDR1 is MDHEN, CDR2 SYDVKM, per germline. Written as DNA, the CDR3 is TGTGCCAGCAGTTCTACTAGCGGGAGAGTCTTC. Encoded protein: CASSSTSGRVF.

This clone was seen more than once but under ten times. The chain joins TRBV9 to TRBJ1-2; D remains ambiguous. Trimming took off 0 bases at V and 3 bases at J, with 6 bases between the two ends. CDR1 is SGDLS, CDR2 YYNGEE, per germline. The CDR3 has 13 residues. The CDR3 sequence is CASSVAVDYGYTF. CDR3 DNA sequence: TGTGCCAGCAGCGTAGCCGTCGACTATGGCTACACCTTC.

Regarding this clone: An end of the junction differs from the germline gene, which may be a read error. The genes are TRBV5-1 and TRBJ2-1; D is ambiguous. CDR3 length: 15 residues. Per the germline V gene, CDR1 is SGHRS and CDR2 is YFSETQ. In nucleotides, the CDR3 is TGTGCCAGCAGCTTGGTTGAAAGCACGATCAATGAGCAGTTCTTC. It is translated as CASSLVESTINEQFF.

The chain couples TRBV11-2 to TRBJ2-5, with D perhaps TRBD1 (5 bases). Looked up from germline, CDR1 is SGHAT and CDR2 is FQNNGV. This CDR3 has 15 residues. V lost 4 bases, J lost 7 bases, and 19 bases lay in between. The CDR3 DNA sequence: TGTGCCAGCAGCTCAAACAGACAGTCAGACGGGACCCAGTACTTC. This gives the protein CASSSNRQSDGTQYF. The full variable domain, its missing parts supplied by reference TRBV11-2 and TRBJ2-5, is EAGVAQSPRYKIIEKRQSVAFWCNPISGHATLYWYQQILGQGPKLLIQFQNNGVVDDSQLPKDRFSAERLKGVDSTLKIQPAKLEDSAVYLCASSSNRQSDGTQYFGPGTRLLVL.

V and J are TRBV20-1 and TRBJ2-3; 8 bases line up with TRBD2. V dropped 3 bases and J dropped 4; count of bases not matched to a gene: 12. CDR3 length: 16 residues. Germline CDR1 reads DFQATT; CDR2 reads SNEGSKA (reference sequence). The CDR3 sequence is CSASGASGSRADTQYF. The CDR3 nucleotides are TGCAGTGCTAGTGGAGCCAGCGGGAGTAGAGCAGATACGCAGTATTTT.

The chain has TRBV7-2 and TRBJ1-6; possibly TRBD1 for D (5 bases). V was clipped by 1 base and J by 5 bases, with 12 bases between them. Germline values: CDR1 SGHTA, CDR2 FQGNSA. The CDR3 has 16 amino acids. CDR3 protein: CASSLVRTMDNSPLHF. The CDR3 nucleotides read TGTGCCAGCAGCTTAGTCCGGACAATGGATAATTCACCCCTCCACTTT.

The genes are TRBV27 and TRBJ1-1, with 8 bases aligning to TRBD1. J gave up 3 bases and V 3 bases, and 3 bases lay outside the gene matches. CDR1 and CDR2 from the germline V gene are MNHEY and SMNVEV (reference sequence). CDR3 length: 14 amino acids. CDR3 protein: CASSFSGGYTEAFF. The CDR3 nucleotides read TGTGCCAGCAGTTTTTCAGGGGGCTACACTGAAGCTTTCTTT.

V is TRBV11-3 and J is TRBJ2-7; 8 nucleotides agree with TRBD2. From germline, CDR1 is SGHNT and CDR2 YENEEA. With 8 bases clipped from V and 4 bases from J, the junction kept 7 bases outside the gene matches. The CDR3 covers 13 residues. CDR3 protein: CASASGSGYEQYF. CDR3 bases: TGTGCCAGCGCAAGCGGGAGTGGGTACGAGCAGTACTTC.

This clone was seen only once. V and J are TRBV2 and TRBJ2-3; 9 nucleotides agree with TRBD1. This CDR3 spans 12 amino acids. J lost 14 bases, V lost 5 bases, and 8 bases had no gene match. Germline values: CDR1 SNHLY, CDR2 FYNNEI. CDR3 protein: CASSSGTGHMYF. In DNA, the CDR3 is TGTGCCAGCAGTTCCGGGACAGGGCATATGTATTTT.

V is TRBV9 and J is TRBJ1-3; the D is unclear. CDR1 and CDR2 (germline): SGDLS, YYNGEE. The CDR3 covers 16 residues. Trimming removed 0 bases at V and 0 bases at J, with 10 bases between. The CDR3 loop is CASSVGEIYSGNTIYF. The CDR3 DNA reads TGTGCCAGCAGCGTAGGAGAGATTTACTCTGGAAACACCATATATTTT.

CDR3 in DNA: TGCGCCAGCAGCGCCCCCGGGACTAGCGGGACCGGGGAGCTGTTTTTT. Encoded protein: CASSAPGTSGTGELFF. The chain recombines TRBV5-1 with TRBJ2-2; 12 bases are shared with TRBD2. The CDR3 runs to 16 residues. The germline CDR1 and CDR2 sequences are SGHRS and YFSETQ. The J segment lost 5 bases and the V segment lost 4 bases, leaving 6 bases of the junction unmatched.

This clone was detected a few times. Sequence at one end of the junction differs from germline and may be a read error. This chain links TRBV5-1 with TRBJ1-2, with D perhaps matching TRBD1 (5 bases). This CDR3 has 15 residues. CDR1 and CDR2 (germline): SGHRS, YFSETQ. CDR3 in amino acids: CASSLDWQGNYGYTF. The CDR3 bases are TGTGCCAGCAGCTTGGACTGGCAGGGAAACTATGGCTACACCTTC. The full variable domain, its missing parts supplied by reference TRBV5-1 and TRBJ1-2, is KAGVTQTPRYLIKTRGQQVTLSCSPISGHRSVSWYQQTPGQGLQFLFEYFSETQRNKGNFPGRFSGRQFSNSRSEMNVSTLELGDSALYLCASSLDWQGNYGYTFGSGTRLTVV.

CDR3 DNA: TGTGCCAGCAGCTTCGGCCCCGGGGACACCGGGGAGCTGTTTTTT. Its protein product is CASSFGPGDTGELFF. The chain uses TRBV7-2 and TRBJ2-2, with a possible D match to TRBD2 (5 bases). Germline V gives CDR1 SGHTA, CDR2 FQGNSA. The CDR3 length is 15 residues. V lost 3 bases, J lost 3 bases, and 11 bases lay in between.

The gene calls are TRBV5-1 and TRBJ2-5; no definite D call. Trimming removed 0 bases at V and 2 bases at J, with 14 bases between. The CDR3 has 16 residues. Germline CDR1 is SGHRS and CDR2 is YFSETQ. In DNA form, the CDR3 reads TGCGCCAGCAGCTTGGCAAACACTCGAGGACAAGAGACCCAGTACTTC. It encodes CASSLANTRGQETQYF.